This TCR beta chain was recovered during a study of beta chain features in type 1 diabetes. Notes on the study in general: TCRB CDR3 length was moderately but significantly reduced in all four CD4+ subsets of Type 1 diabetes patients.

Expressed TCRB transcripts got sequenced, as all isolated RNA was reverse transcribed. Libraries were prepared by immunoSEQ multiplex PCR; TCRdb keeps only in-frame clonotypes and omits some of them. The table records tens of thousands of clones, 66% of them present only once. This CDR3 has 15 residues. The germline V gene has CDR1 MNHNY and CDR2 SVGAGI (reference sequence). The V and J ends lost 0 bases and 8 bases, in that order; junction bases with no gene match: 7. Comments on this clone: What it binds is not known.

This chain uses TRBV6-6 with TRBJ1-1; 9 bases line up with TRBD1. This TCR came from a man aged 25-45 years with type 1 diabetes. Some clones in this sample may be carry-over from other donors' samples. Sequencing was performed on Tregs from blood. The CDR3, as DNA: TGTGCCAGCAGTTACTCCGGGACAGGGAGTACGGAAGCTTTCTTT. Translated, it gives CASSYSGTGSTEAFF.